Sequencing of this T cell receptor beta chain was carried out in a study of shared clonotypes between healthy human individuals. Findings and limits, study-wide: Clonotypes not shared had lower generation probabilities than those common to all four donors.

With regard to this clone: Antigen specificity is unknown.

The method was immunoSEQ multiplex PCR; TCRdb's version includes in-frame clones alone and lacks a portion of them. The data contain some 800,000 clones, 80% to 95% of them singletons. In the naive CD8 group, cells lacked CD45RO and were positively selected for CCR7, so terminally differentiated effector memory CD45RA+ cells were left out. Sample: naive CD8+ T cells sorted from blood. This TCR was recovered from a man aged 30 to 45 in good health.

In DNA, the CDR3 is TGTGCCAGCAGTTATGGGGGGCCGATCTACGAGCAGTACTTC. Its translation: CASSYGGPIYEQYF. The chain links TRBV27 to TRBJ2-7; D could derive from TRBD1 or TRBD2 (6 bases each). The CDR3 is 14 residues long. The germline V and J ends were trimmed by 4 bases and 3 bases, with 13 bases remaining between them. The V gene's germline CDR1 is MNHEY and CDR2 SMNVEV (reference sequence).